The TCR beta chain described here comes from a study of blood T cell repertoires in COVID-19. Study overall: From the United States, Italy and Spain came samples of acute and convalescent COVID-19.

This CDR3 region has 12 residues. Germline CDR1 SGHTA, CDR2 FQGNSA. Trimming removed 5 bases from V and 7 bases from J, with 8 bases in between. Produced via immunoSEQ multiplex PCR; TCRdb's table is partial and in-frame only. This sample yields about 250,000 clones, of which about four fifths are seen a single time; around 4.7% belongs to the top ten. The chain employs TRBV7-2 and TRBJ2-2; D remains ambiguous. The sequence derives from a woman in her 70s with acute or convalescent COVID-19. The specimen was peripheral blood. CDR3 in DNA: TGTGCCAGCAGCCCGGTTAACGGGGAGCTGTTTTTT. Amino acids: CASSPVNGELFF. Filled out from reference TRBV7-2 and TRBJ2-2, the complete variable domain reads GAGVSQSPSNKVTEKGKDVELRCDPISGHTALYWYRQSLGQGLEFLIYFQGNSAPDKSGLPSDRFSAERTGGSVSTLTIQRTQQEDSAVYLCASSPVNGELFFGEGSRLTVL.